This TCR beta chain appears in the sequencing data of a study of spatial heterogeneity in lung cancer. As for the study in general: Unique TCR and UMI combinations averaged more than ten appearances each in raw reads.

A distinct unique molecular identifier was carried by each TCR cDNA molecule. TCRdb re-derived calls from the 5' RACE reads in MiXCR, one entry per CDR3 protein. The repertoire holds 12,000 to 15,000 distinct CDR3 sequences, roughly 6.6% seen once, with approximately 8.7% in the top ten. V was pared by 0 bases and J by 3 bases, with 12 bases between. Germline V gene data show CDR1 as SGHVS and CDR2 as FQNEAQ. The CDR3 has 16 amino acids. Stated time point: sample taken at primary tumor resection. Unsorted whole RNA samples from tumor, nontumor lung or frozen PBMC were sequenced. Regarding this clonotype: Its antigen is undetermined.

General study points: Tumor mutation counts were tracked by expanded intratumoral alpha and beta TCR counts. Ubiquitous and regional expanded TCR counts mirrored ubiquitous and regional nonsynonymous mutation counts, respectively.

The sequences come from lung tumor tissue, collected at surgery. The source is a male donor with early-stage non-small cell lung cancer. The chain employs TRBV7-8 and TRBJ2-1, with a possible D match to TRBD2 (6 bases). CDR3 amino acids: CASSLAPGGNYNEQFF. CDR3 in DNA: TGTGCCAGCAGCTTAGCCCCCGGGGGAAACTACAATGAGCAGTTCTTC.